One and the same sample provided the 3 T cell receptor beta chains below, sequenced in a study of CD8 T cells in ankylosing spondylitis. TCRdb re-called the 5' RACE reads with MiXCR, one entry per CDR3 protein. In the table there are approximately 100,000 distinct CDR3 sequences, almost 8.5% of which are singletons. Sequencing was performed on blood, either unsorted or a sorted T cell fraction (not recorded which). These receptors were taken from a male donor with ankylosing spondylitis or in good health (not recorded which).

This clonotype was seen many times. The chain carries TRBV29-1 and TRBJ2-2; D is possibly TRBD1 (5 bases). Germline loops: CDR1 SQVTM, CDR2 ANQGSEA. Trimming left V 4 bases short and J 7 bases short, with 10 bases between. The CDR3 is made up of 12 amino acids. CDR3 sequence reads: CSVGGADGELFF. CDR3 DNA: TGCAGCGTTGGTGGGGCGGACGGGGAGCTGTTTTTT.

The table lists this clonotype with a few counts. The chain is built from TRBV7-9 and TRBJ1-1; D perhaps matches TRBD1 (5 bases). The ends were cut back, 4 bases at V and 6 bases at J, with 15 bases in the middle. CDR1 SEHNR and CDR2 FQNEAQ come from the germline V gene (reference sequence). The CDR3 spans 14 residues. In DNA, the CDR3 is TGTGCCAGCAGCTCCCCCCCAGGGATCTCTGAAGCTTTCTTT. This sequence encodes CASSSPPGISEAFF.

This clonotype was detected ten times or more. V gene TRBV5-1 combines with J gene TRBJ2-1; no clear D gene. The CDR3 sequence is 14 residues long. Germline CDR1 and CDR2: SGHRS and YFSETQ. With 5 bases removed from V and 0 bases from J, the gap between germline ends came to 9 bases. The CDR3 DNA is TGCGCCAGCAGTGTCACTACCTCCTACAATGAGCAGTTCTTC. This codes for CASSVTTSYNEQFF. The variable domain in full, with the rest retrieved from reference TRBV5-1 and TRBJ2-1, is KAGVTQTPRYLIKTRGQQVTLSCSPISGHRSVSWYQQTPGQGLQFLFEYFSETQRNKGNFPGRFSGRQFSNSRSEMNVSTLELGDSALYLCASSVTTSYNEQFFGPGTRLTVL.